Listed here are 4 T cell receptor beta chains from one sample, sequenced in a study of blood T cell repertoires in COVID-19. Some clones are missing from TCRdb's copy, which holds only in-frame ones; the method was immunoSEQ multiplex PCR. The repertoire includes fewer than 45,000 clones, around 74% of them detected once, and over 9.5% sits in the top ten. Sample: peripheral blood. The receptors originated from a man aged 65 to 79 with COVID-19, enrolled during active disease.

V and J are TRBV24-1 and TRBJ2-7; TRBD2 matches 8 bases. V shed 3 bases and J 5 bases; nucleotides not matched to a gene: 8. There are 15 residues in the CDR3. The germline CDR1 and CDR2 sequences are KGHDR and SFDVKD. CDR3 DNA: TGTGCCACCAGTGATGCCGGGACTAGAGGGGACGAGCAGTACTTC. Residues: CATSDAGTRGDEQYF.

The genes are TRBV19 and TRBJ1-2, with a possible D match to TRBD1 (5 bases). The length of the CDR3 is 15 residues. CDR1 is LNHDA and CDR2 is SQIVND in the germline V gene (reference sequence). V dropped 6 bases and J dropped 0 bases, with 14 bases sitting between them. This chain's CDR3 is CASRRGGVANYGYTF. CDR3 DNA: TGTGCCAGTAGACGTGGGGGGGTCGCTAACTATGGCTACACCTTC.

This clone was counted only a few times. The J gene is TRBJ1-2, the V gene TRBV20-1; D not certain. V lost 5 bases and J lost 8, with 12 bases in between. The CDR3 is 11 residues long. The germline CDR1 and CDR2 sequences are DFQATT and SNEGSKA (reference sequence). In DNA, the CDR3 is TGCAGTGCTGCCCCAGGTTCCGGCTACACCTTC. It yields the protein CSAAPGSGYTF.

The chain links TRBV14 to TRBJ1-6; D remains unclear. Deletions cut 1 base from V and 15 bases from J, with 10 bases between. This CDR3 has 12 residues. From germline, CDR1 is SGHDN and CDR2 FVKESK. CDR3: CASSQVESGLHF. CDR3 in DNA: TGTGCCAGCAGCCAAGTAGAGTCTGGCCTCCACTTT. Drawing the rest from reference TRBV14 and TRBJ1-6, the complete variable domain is EAGVTQFPSHSVIEKGQTVTLRCDPISGHDNLYWYRRVMGKEIKFLLHFVKESKQDESGMPNNRFLAERTGGTYSTLKVQPAELEDSGVYFCASSQVESGLHFGNGTRLTVT.